Listed below are T cell receptor beta chains from one sample, sequenced in a study of blood T cell repertoires in COVID-19. This table comes from immunoSEQ multiplex PCR, and its TCRdb copy is limited to in-frame clones, with some not included. The sample contains approximately 90,000 clones, 70% to 85% of which appear only once. Sequencing used peripheral blood. Receptor source: a man aged 55 to 69 with acute or convalescent COVID-19. CDR3s include the opening cysteine and the closing phenylalanine or tryptophan. D genes are given only for firm matches.

len | d_gene | v_gene | CDR3aa
13 | - | TRBV5-4 | CASSSMGADTQYF
16 | TRBD1 | TRBV7-6 | CASSLAMDRGYNEQFF
13 | - | TRBV28 | CASRQQVLDGYTF
13 | - | TRBV10-3 | CAISESDYTEAFF
13 | TRBD1 | TRBV19 | CASRAGQSYGYTF
15 | - | TRBV7-2 | CASSPGLLPQSGYTF
12 | TRBD1 | TRBV30 | CAWSEQGYGYTF
14 | TRBD1 | TRBV4-1 | CASRKTGGNQPQHF
14 | TRBD1 | TRBV18 | CASSPWTGSETQYF
16 | - | TRBV6-4 | CASSDFWGVRPDTQYF
14 | - | TRBV19 | CASRTLTGYNEQFF
12 | - | TRBV6-5 | CASSPSNSPLHF
13 | - | TRBV30 | CAWSFRSNQPQHF
15 | TRBD2 | TRBV11-3 | CASSLGRGAYNEQFF
12 | - | TRBV6-5 | CASSYRGYGYTF
13 | - | TRBV4-3 | CASSQDAGIGYTF
14 | TRBD1 | TRBV11-3 | CASSYRDRFDTQYF
16 | - | TRBV7-3 | CASSLGGGFSGNTIYF
14 | TRBD1 | TRBV6-5 | CASRGQGRTGELFF
15 | - | TRBV5-6 | CASSSYTSGTVGYTF
13 | - | TRBV5-5 | CASQWGGTDTQYF
14 | TRBD1 | TRBV27 | CASRGQGANYGYTF
14 | TRBD2 | TRBV28 | CASTSRWGGNEQFF
14 | - | TRBV9 | CASSVSSYNSPLHF
14 | TRBD1 | TRBV6-5 | CASSRDRAWETQYF
14 | - | TRBV29-1 | CSVLQVHSYNEQFF
14 | - | TRBV11-2 | CASSFTRVTDTQYF
17 | - | TRBV24-1 | CATSDQSRRGQENTQYF